This T cell receptor (beta chain) was identified during a study of identical twins. General observations from the study: Cross-sectional statistics, not tracking of the same donors, supported the conclusions. Among beta out-of-frame sequences, excess sharing between twins appeared weaker.

The CDR3 is 17 amino acids. Looked up from germline, CDR1 is MNHNS and CDR2 is SASEGT. The V gene end was trimmed by 8 bases and the J gene end by 2 bases; junction bases not matched to a gene: 15. TCRdb called the 5' RACE reads again in MiXCR, with one record for every CDR3 protein. The sample contains roughly 260,000 distinct CDR3 sequences, 6% to 8.5% of which appear only once. Note on this clonotype: The antigen is not known.

These data were also filed under a second study, of yellow fever vaccine responses in identical twins.

The chain employs TRBV6-1 and TRBJ2-7; 10 nucleotides align to TRBD2. This sequence originates from a woman between 18 and 29 years old in good health. Sequencing was done on a sample of CD8+ T cells sorted from blood. The CDR3 nucleotides read TGTGCCAGCTCCCCGTGGGGGCGGACTAGCGGAACCTACGAGCAGTACTTC. It yields the protein CASSPWGRTSGTYEQYF.